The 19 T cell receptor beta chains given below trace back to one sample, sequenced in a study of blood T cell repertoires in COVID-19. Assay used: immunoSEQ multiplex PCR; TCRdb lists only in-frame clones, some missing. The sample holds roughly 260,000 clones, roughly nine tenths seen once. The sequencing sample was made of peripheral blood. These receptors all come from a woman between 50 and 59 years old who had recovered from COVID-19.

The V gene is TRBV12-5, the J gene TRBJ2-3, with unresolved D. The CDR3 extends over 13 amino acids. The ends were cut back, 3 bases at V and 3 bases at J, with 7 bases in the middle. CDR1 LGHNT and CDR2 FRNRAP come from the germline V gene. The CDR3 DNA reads TGTGCTAGTGGTTTTTCCGGGACAGATACGCAGTATTTT. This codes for CASGFSGTDTQYF.

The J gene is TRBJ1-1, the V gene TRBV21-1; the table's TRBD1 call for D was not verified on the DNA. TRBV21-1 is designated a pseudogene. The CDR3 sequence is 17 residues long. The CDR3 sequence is CASSKWDRGRLDTEAFF. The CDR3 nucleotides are TGTGCCAGCAGCAAATGGGACAGGGGCCGCCTCGACACTGAAGCTTTCTTT.

Here the CDR3 reads CASSLRPAGGYPYEQYF. In DNA form, the CDR3 reads TGTGCCAGCAGCTTACGCCCAGCGGGAGGGTACCCCTACGAGCAGTACTTC. The genes are TRBV7-6 and TRBJ2-7; 10 bases align to TRBD2. With V trimmed by 2 bases and J by 2 bases, 9 bases remained unmatched. The length of the CDR3 is 17 residues. Per the germline V gene, CDR1 is SGHVS and CDR2 is FNYEAQ.

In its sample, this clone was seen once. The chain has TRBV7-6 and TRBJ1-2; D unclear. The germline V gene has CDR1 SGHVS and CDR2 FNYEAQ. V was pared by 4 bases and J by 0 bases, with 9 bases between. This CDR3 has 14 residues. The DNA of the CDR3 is TGTGCCAGCAGCTCATCAGTCTCTAACTATGGCTACACCTTC. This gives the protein CASSSSVSNYGYTF.

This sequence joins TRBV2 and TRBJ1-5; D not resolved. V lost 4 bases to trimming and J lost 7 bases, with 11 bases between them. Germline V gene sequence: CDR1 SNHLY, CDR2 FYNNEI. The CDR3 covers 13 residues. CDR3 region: CASSVEGWQPQHF. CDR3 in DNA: TGTGCCAGCAGTGTGGAGGGTTGGCAGCCCCAGCATTTT.

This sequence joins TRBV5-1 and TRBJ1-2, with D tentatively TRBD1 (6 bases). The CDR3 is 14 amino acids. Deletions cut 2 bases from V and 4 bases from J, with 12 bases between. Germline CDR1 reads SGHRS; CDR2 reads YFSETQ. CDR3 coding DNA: TGCGCCAGCAGCTTACAGGGTATAGGCTATGGCTACACCTTC. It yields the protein CASSLQGIGYGYTF.

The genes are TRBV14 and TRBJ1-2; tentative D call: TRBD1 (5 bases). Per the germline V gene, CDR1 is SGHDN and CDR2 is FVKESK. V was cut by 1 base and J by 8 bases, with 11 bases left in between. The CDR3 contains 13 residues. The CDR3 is CASSQAGGDGYTF. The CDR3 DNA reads TGTGCCAGCAGCCAAGCGGGGGGTGACGGCTACACCTTC. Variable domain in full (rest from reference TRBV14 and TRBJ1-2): EAGVTQFPSHSVIEKGQTVTLRCDPISGHDNLYWYRRVMGKEIKFLLHFVKESKQDESGMPNNRFLAERTGGTYSTLKVQPAELEDSGVYFCASSQAGGDGYTFGSGTRLTVV.

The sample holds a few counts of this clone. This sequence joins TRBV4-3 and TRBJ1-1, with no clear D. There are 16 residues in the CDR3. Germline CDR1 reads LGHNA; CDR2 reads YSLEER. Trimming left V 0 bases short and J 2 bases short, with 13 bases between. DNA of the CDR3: TGCGCCAGCAGCCAAGAGAATCGAGGGCTAAACACTGAAGCTTTCTTT. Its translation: CASSQENRGLNTEAFF.

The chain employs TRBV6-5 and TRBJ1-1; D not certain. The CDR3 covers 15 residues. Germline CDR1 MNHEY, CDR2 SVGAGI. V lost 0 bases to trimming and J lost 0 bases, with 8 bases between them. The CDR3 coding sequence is TGTGCCAGCAGTTACTCTCGGGTTATGAACACTGAAGCTTTCTTT. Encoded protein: CASSYSRVMNTEAFF.

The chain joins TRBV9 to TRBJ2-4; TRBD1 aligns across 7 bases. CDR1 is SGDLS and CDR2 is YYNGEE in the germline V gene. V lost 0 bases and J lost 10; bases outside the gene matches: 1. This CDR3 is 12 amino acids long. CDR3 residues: CASSVDRGIQYF. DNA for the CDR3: TGTGCCAGCAGCGTAGACAGGGGTATTCAGTACTTC.

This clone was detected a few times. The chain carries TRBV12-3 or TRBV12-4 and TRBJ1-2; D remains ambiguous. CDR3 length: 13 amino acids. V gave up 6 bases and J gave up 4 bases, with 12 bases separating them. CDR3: CASSTAEGYGYTF. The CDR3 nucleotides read TGTGCCAGCAGCACAGCTGAGGGCTATGGCTACACCTTC.

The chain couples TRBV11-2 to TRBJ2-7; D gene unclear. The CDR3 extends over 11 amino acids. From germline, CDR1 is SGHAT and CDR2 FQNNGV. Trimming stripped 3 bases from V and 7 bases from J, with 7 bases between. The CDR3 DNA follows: TGTGCCAGCAGCTTTAGTAGTGAGCAGTACTTC. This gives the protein CASSFSSEQYF.

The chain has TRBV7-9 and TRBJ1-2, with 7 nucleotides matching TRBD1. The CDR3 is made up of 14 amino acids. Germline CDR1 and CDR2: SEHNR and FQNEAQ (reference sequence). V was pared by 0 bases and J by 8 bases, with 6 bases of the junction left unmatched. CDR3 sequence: CASSLAETGYGYTF. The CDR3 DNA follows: TGTGCCAGCAGCTTAGCGGAGACAGGGTACGGCTACACCTTC. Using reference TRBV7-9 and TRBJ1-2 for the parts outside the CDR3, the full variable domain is DTGVSQNPRHKITKRGQNVTFRCDPISEHNRLYWYRQTLGQGPEFLTYFQNEAQLEKSRLLSDRFSAERPKGSFSTLEIQRTEQGDSAMYLCASSLAETGYGYTFGSGTRLTVV.

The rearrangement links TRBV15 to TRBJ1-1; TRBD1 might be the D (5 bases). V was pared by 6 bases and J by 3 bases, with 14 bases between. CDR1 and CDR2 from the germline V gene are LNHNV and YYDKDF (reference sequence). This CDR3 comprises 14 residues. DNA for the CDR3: TGTGCCACCAGGGTCCATAGGGGTGACACTGAAGCTTTCTTT. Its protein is CATRVHRGDTEAFF.

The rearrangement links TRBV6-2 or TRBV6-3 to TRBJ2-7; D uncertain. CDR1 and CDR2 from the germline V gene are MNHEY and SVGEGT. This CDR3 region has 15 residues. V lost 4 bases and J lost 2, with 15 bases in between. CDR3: CASSFLRQKTYEQYF. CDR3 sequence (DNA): TGTGCCAGCAGTTTTTTGAGGCAGAAAACCTACGAGCAGTACTTC.

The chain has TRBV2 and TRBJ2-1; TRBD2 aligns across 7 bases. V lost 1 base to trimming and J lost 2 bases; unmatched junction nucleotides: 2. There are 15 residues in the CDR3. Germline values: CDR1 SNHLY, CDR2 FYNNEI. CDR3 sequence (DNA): TGTGCCAGCAGTGAAGGGCTAGCGGCCTACAATGAGCAGTTCTTC. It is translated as CASSEGLAAYNEQFF.

The DNA for the CDR3 is TGCGCCAGCAGCTTGGATCTAGTAGAGCAGTACTTC. Its translation is CASSLDLVEQYF. This chain links TRBV5-1 with TRBJ2-7, with D unclear. The V gene lost 0 bases and the J gene lost 7 bases, with 8 bases spanning the gap. The CDR3 sequence is 12 residues long. Germline V gene sequence: CDR1 SGHRS, CDR2 YFSETQ.

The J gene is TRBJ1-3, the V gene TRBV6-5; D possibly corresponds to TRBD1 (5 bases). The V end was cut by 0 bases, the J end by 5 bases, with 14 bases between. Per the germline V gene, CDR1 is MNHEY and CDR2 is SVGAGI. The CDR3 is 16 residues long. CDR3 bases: TGTGCCAGCAGTTACTCGAGTAGGTCGGACAGAAACACCATATATTTT. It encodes CASSYSSRSDRNTIYF.

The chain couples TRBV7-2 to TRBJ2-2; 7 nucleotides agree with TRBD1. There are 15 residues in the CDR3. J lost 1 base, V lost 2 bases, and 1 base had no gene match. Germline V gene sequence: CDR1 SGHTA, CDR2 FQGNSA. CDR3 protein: CASSLRTGNTGELFF. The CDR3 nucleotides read TGTGCCAGCAGCTTAAGGACAGGGAACACCGGGGAGCTGTTTTTT. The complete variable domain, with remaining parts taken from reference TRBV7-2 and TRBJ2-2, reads GAGVSQSPSNKVTEKGKDVELRCDPISGHTALYWYRQSLGQGLEFLIYFQGNSAPDKSGLPSDRFSAERTGGSVSTLTIQRTQQEDSAVYLCASSLRTGNTGELFFGEGSRLTVL.